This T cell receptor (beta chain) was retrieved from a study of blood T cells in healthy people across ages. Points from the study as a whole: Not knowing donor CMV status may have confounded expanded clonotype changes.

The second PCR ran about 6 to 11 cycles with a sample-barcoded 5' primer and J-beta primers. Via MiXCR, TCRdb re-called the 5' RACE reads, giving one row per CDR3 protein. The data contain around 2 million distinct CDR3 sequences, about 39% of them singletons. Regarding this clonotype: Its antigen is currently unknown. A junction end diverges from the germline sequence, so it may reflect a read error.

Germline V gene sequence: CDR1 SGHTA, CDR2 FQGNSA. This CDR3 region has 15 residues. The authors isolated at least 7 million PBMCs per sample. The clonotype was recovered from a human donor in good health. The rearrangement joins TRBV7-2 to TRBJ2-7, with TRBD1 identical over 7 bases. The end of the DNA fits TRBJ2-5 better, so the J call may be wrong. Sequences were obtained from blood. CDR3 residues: CANSLDPGQKETQYF. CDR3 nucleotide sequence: TGTGCCAACAGCTTAGACCCGGGACAGAAAGAGACCCAGTACTTC.